The T cell receptor beta chain under discussion was sequenced for a study of cytomegalovirus exposure and HLA in healthy donors. Regarding this clone: No antigen is known for it.

Germline V gives CDR1 KGHSH, CDR2 LQKENI. The CDR3 totals 13 residues. Trimming took off 6 bases at V and 3 bases at J, with 11 bases between the two ends. PCR employed 60 Vbeta and 13 Jbeta primers. Libraries were prepared by immunoSEQ multiplex PCR; TCRdb keeps only in-frame clonotypes and omits some of them. The sample has roughly 160,000 clones, about 72% seen once. The study's findings and limits: Across HLA loci, a later analysis found differing TCR association rates, with DRB1 most and HLA-C fewest. In a later analysis, TCR beta V- and J-gene trimming was associated with a missense DCLRE1C variant. Within a later analysis, the majority of CMV-associated TCR beta chains appeared HLA-restricted.

This receptor was taken from a man aged 60-69 years in good health and CMV-seronegative. The chain joins TRBV18 to TRBJ2-5, with D perhaps matching TRBD1 (6 bases). Sequenced: PBMCs. DNA of the CDR3: TGTGCCAGCTCCCAGAGGACAGAAGAGACCCAGTACTTC. It translates to CASSQRTEETQYF.